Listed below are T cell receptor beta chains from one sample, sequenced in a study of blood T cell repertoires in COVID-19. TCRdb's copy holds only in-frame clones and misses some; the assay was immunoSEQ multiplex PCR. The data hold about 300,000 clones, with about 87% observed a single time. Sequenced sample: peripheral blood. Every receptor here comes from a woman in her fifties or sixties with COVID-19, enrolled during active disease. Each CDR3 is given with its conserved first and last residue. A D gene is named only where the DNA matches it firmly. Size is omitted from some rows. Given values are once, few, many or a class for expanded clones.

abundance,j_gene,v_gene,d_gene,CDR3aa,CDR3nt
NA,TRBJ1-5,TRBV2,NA,CASSGYSNQPQHF,TGTGCCAGCTCGGGATATAGCAATCAGCCCCAGCATTTT
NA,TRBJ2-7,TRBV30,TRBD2,CAWIGAGGRLEQYF,TGTGCCTGGATAGGTGCGGGAGGTAGACTCGAGCAGTACTTC
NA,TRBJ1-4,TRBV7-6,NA,CASSLSIGARDEKLFF,TGTGCCAGCAGCTTATCGATTGGGGCACGAGATGAAAAACTGTTTTTT
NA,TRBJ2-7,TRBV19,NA,CASSRLLESAYEQYF,TGTGCCAGTAGTAGACTACTCGAGTCAGCCTACGAGCAGTACTTC
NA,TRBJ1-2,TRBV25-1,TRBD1,CASSDVGQANYGYTF,TGTGCCAGCAGTGACGTAGGACAGGCTAACTATGGCTACACCTTC
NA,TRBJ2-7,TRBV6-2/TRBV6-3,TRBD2,CASSYGTSAWGSYEQYF,TGTGCCAGCAGTTACGGGACTAGTGCCTGGGGCTCATACGAGCAGTACTTC
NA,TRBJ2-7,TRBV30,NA,CAWSVGAVLNEQYF,TGTGCCTGGAGTGTTGGAGCGGTGTTGAACGAGCAGTACTTC
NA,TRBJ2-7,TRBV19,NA,CASRGAQANEQYF,TGTGCCAGTAGAGGCGCCCAGGCCAACGAGCAGTACTTC
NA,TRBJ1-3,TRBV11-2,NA,CASSNWGLSGNTIYF,TGTGCCAGCAGCAATTGGGGCCTATCTGGAAACACCATATATTTT
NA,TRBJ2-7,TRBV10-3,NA,CAISDLDSHEQYF,TGTGCCATCAGTGACCTGGACTCCCACGAGCAGTACTTC
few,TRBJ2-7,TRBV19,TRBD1,CASSIYGTGAFNEQYF,TGTGCCAGTAGTATTTACGGGACAGGGGCTTTTAACGAGCAGTACTTC
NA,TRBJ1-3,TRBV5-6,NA,CASSSYIQVYSGNTIYF,TGTGCCAGCAGCTCCTATATACAGGTCTACTCTGGAAACACCATATATTTT
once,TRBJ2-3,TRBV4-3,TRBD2,CASSQGRREGADTQYF,TGCGCCAGCAGCCAGGGGAGGCGGGAGGGTGCAGATACGCAGTATTTT
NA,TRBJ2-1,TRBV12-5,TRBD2,CASGLVVAGGLGSEQFF,TGTGCTAGTGGTTTGGTGGTAGCGGGGGGGCTGGGGAGTGAGCAGTTCTTC
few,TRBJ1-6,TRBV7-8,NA,CASSQGSRSYNSPLHF,TGTGCCAGCAGCCAAGGCAGCAGGTCCTATAATTCACCCCTCCACTTT
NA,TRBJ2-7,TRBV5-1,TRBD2,CASSSALTSGRHHEQYF,TGCGCCAGCAGCTCCGCTCTCACTAGCGGGAGACACCACGAGCAGTACTTC
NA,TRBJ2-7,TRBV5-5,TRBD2,CASRPSGRAYEQYF,TGTGCCAGCAGACCGAGCGGGAGGGCCTACGAGCAGTACTTC
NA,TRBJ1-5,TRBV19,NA,CASSIGTPNQPQHF,TGTGCCAGTAGTATAGGGACACCCAATCAGCCCCAGCATTTT
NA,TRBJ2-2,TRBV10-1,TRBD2,CASSPPSAGGNTGELFF,TGCGCCAGCAGTCCTCCATCAGCGGGAGGTAACACCGGGGAGCTGTTTTTT
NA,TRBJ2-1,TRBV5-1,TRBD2,CASSSSSGRAPEQFF,TGCGCCAGCAGCTCCTCTAGCGGGAGGGCCCCTGAGCAGTTCTTC
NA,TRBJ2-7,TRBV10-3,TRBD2,CAIKSGLAGPGDYEQYF,TGTGCCATCAAGTCGGGACTAGCGGGACCGGGGGATTACGAGCAGTACTTC
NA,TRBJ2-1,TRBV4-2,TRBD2,CASSPDIAGAGNEQFF,TGTGCCAGCAGCCCAGACATTGCGGGAGCGGGGAATGAGCAGTTCTTC
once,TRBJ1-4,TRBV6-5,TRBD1,CASSWDRGGEKLFF,TGTGCCAGCAGTTGGGACAGGGGCGGCGAAAAACTGTTTTTT
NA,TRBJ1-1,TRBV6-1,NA,CASSEAGSQNTEAFF,TGTGCCAGCAGTGAAGCCGGGTCCCAGAACACTGAAGCTTTCTTT
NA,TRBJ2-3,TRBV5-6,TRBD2,CASSSTVSAGVVDTQYF,TGTGCCAGCAGCAGTACCGTATCGGCGGGAGTAGTCGATACGCAGTATTTT
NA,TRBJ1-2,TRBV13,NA,CASSLDGRYQDGYTF,TGTGCCAGCAGCTTAGACGGCAGGTACCAAGATGGCTACACCTTC
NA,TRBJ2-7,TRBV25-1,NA,CASSRTGVYEQYF,TGTGCCAGCAGTAGGACGGGAGTCTACGAGCAGTACTTC
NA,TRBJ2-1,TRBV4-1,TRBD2,CASSQGLAGGLGEQFF,TGCGCCAGCAGCCAAGGACTAGCGGGAGGGTTGGGTGAGCAGTTCTTC
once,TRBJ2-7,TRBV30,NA,CAWSVVGGAYEQYF,TGTGCCTGGAGTGTAGTCGGCGGGGCCTACGAGCAGTACTTC
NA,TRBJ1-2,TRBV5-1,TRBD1,CASSYTPGQGVTF,TGCGCCAGCAGCTACACACCTGGACAGGGCGTCACCTTC
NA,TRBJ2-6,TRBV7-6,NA,CASSVSGANVLTF,TGTGCCAGCAGCGTCTCCGGGGCCAACGTCCTGACTTTC
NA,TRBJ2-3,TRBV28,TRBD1,CASGFRYPGQGTDTQYF,TGTGCCAGCGGCTTTCGTTATCCGGGACAGGGGACAGATACGCAGTATTTT
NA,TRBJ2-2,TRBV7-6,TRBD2,CASSVTSGLAGPGELFF,TGTGCCAGCAGCGTAACCTCCGGACTAGCGGGACCCGGGGAGCTGTTTTTT
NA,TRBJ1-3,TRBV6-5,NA,CASSYSTAGGNTIYF,TGTGCCAGCAGTTACTCGACGGCAGGGGGAAACACCATATATTTT
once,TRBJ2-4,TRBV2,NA,CASSNPGLRNRAKNIQYF,TGTGCCAGCAGTAATCCGGGACTCCGAAATAGGGCCAAAAACATTCAGTACTTC
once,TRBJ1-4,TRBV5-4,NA,CPPENEKLFF,TGTCCGCCCGAGAATGAAAAACTGTTTTTT
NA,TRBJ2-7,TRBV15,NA,CATSRRIGVDEQYF,TGTGCCACCAGCAGAAGGATAGGGGTGGACGAGCAGTACTTC
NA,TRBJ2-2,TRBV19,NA,CASRFGPGGGELFF,TGTGCCAGTAGGTTTGGGCCAGGTGGCGGGGAGCTGTTTTTT
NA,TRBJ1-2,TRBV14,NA,CASSPGHDYGYTF,TGTGCCAGCAGCCCGGGACACGACTATGGCTACACCTTC